Here is one TCR beta chain with its context. Method: immunoSEQ multiplex PCR; TCRdb's copy keeps in-frame clones and lacks some. The sample consists of 150,000 to 200,000 clones, around 94% of them appearing once. This entry belongs to a study of T cell responses to AZD1222 COVID-19 vaccine. CDR1 LGHNA and CDR2 YNFKEQ come from the germline V gene. The CDR3 runs 16 residues. The J segment lost 1 base and the V segment lost 1 base, leaving 4 bases of the junction unmatched. The rearrangement links TRBV4-2 to TRBJ2-3; 8 bases fit TRBD1. The origin of this receptor is an adult in good health. The specimen comprised peripheral blood, sampled on day 0 of AZD1222 vaccination. The chain's CDR3 is CASSQGTGYGTDTQYF. For the CDR3, the DNA is TGTGCCAGCAGCCAAGGGACAGGGTACGGCACAGATACGCAGTATTTT.